Shown below are 9 T cell receptor beta chains from a single sample sequenced in a study of early T cells in non-severe SARS-CoV-2 infection. One entry per CDR3 protein results from TCRdb running MiXCR on the 5' RACE reads. This sample has 80,000 to 95,000 distinct CDR3 sequences; roughly an eighth occur once, and the top ten carry more than 1.2%. Sequenced: whole blood. All receptors come from an adult who was a healthcare worker with PCR-confirmed SARS-CoV-2 infection or an uninfected control (not recorded which).

This clonotype was counted a few times. The genes are TRBV29-1 and TRBJ2-1; 9 bases are shared with TRBD2. This CDR3 comprises 12 residues. CDR1 is SQVTM and CDR2 is ANQGSEA in the germline V gene. Germline trimming cut 4 bases from V and 9 bases from J; bases unmatched to any gene: 4. The CDR3 is CSVAASGVEQFF. The CDR3 region has the DNA TGCAGCGTTGCAGCTAGCGGGGTTGAGCAGTTCTTC.

The chain uses TRBV7-9 and TRBJ2-3; D not resolved. The CDR3 loop spans 13 amino acids. V lost 5 bases and J 0 bases, leaving 6 bases between the germline ends. Germline V gene sequence: CDR1 SEHNR, CDR2 FQNEAQ (reference sequence). The CDR3 protein is CASSHPSTDTQYF. The CDR3, as DNA: TGTGCCAGCAGCCACCCCAGCACAGATACGCAGTATTTT. The full variable domain, completed using reference TRBV7-9 and TRBJ2-3, is DTGVSQNPRHKITKRGQNVTFRCDPISEHNRLYWYRQTLGQGPEFLTYFQNEAQLEKSRLLSDRFSAERPKGSFSTLEIQRTEQGDSAMYLCASSHPSTDTQYFGPGTRLTVL.

This clonotype showed up just a few times. The V and J genes are TRBV5-5 and TRBJ2-2; tentatively, D is TRBD1 (5 bases). The CDR3 is 13 residues long. Germline V gene sequence: CDR1 SGHKS, CDR2 YYEKEE (reference sequence). V was clipped by 4 bases and J by 5 bases, with 9 bases between them. The CDR3 protein is CASSNRQTGELFF. The DNA of the CDR3 is TGTGCCAGCAGCAACCGACAGACCGGGGAGCTGTTTTTT.

The sample holds many counts of this clonotype. This chain links TRBV29-1 with TRBJ2-5, with 10 positions matching TRBD2. Germline V lookup: CDR1 SQVTM, CDR2 ANQGSEA. This CDR3 is built from 14 residues. V dropped 1 base and J dropped 5; count of bases not matched to a gene: 4. The CDR3 loop is CSVEGQRGGETQYF. The CDR3 region has the DNA TGCAGCGTTGAAGGACAGCGGGGGGGCGAGACCCAGTACTTC. The complete variable domain, with remaining parts taken from reference TRBV29-1 and TRBJ2-5, reads SAVISQKPSRDICQRGTSLTIQCQVDSQVTMMFWYRQQPGQSLTLIATANQGSEATYESGFVIDKFPISRPNLTFSTLTVSNMSPEDSSIYLCSVEGQRGGETQYFGPGTRLLVL.

This clonotype was observed at least ten times. This chain connects TRBV25-1 to TRBJ2-2; 9 positions agree with TRBD2. Per the germline V gene, CDR1 is MGHDK and CDR2 is SYGVNS. Germline trimming cut 6 bases from V and 6 bases from J; bases unmatched to any gene: 5. This CDR3 spans 14 amino acids. CDR3 amino acids: CASRGTSSAGELFF. CDR3 nucleotides: TGTGCCAGCAGAGGGACTAGCTCGGCCGGGGAGCTGTTTTTT.

This clonotype was recorded many times. J is TRBJ2-1 and V is TRBV3-1; 8 nucleotides line up with TRBD2. Germline V gene sequence: CDR1 LGHDT, CDR2 YNNKEL (reference sequence). V lost 3 bases to trimming and J lost 4 bases; unmatched junction nucleotides: 8. This CDR3 contains 16 residues. The CDR3 region has the DNA TGTGCCAGCAGCCAGGCTTTAGCGGGGTTTTACAATGAGCAGTTCTTC. Translating it yields CASSQALAGFYNEQFF.

This clonotype was detected many times. The rearrangement links TRBV12-3 or TRBV12-4 to TRBJ2-1; D gene uncertain. Between the trimmed V and J ends, which lost 6 bases and 7 bases, there was a span of 10 bases. The CDR3 is 12 amino acids. CDR3 residues: CASRRKGNEQFF. CDR3 coding DNA: TGTGCCAGCAGGCGAAAGGGAAATGAGCAGTTCTTC.

This clonotype has at least ten counts. The chain has TRBV14 and TRBJ2-3; D not resolved. The CDR3 is 13 residues long. In germline, CDR1 is SGHDN, CDR2 FVKESK. V lost 5 bases and J lost 6, with 12 bases in between. Here the CDR3 reads CASSFRLPDTQYF. CDR3 sequence (DNA): TGTGCCAGCAGCTTCCGACTCCCCGATACGCAGTATTTT. Full variable domain (remainder filled in from reference TRBV14 and TRBJ2-3): EAGVTQFPSHSVIEKGQTVTLRCDPISGHDNLYWYRRVMGKEIKFLLHFVKESKQDESGMPNNRFLAERTGGTYSTLKVQPAELEDSGVYFCASSFRLPDTQYFGPGTRLTVL.

The chain couples TRBV20-1 to TRBJ1-1, with D possibly TRBD1 on 6 matching bases. Germline CDR1 and CDR2: DFQATT and SNEGSKA (reference sequence). The CDR3 is made up of 13 amino acids. V lost 4 bases and J 7 bases, leaving 16 bases between the germline ends. The CDR3 bases are TGCAGTGCTATAAGATCAGGGGACGGTGAAGCTTTCTTT. Amino acids: CSAIRSGDGEAFF.